One sample yielded the 22 T cell receptor beta chains listed below, sequenced in a study of blood T cell repertoires in COVID-19. Repertoires were generated with immunoSEQ multiplex PCR, while TCRdb's copy carries only in-frame clones and drops some. Of about 210,000 clones in the sample, around 82% were seen once. The sequenced material came from peripheral blood. Receptors were obtained from a woman aged 40 to 50 with active or convalescent COVID-19.

The chain employs TRBV6-5 and TRBJ2-2; 9 bases are a match to TRBD1. V shed 8 bases, J shed 0 bases, and the junction held 4 bases outside the gene matches. The CDR3 extends over 15 amino acids. Germline V gene sequence: CDR1 MNHEY, CDR2 SVGAGI. The CDR3 region is CASLWDRANTGELFF. The CDR3 nucleotides read TGTGCCAGCTTATGGGACAGGGCGAACACCGGGGAGCTGTTTTTT.

The chain links TRBV28 to TRBJ1-6; no clear D gene. CDR1 and CDR2 from the germline V gene are MDHEN and SYDVKM. The CDR3 loop spans 13 amino acids. V gave up 7 bases and J gave up 4 bases, with 8 bases separating them. The CDR3 is CASTGKYNSPLHF. DNA for the CDR3: TGTGCCAGCACGGGGAAATATAATTCACCCCTCCACTTT.

The CDR3: CASMKGTSGIYEQYF. The CDR3, as DNA: TGTGCCAGCATGAAAGGGACTAGCGGAATCTACGAGCAGTACTTC. This chain joins TRBV21-1 and TRBJ2-7; no DNA check was done on the table's D call, TRBD2. TRBV21-1 is classified as a pseudogene. The CDR3 has 15 amino acids.

This chain joins TRBV24-1 and TRBJ2-1; 15 nucleotides line up with TRBD2. This CDR3 comprises 20 residues. After removal of 3 bases from V and 1 base from J, the junction contained 9 bases not matched to a gene. Germline CDR1 is KGHDR and CDR2 is SFDVKD. The CDR3 DNA reads TGTGCCACCAGTGATACGAGCAGGACTAGCGGGGGGGGTTCCTACAATGAGCAGTTCTTC. Translated: CATSDTSRTSGGGSYNEQFF.

The gene calls are TRBV4-3 and TRBJ1-2, with TRBD1 identical over 10 bases. With V trimmed by 0 bases and J by 7 bases, 11 bases remained unmatched. Germline CDR1 is LGHNA and CDR2 is YSLEER. The CDR3 sequence is 17 residues long. CDR3 DNA: TGCGCCAGCAGCCAAGATCGGGGGACAGGGGCACTGGCTGGCTACACCTTC. It codes for CASSQDRGTGALAGYTF.

The chain employs TRBV5-6 and TRBJ1-4; 11 bases align to TRBD1. From germline, CDR1 is SGHDT and CDR2 YYEEEE. The V gene end was trimmed by 6 bases and the J gene end by 7 bases; junction bases not matched to a gene: 11. The CDR3 is 16 residues long. CDR3 coding DNA: TGTGCCAGCACCCTTCTACGGGACAGGGGGAGTGAAAAACTGTTTTTT. This gives the protein CASTLLRDRGSEKLFF.

The gene calls are TRBV4-2 and TRBJ2-3; D is uncertain. Trimming removed 0 bases from V and 6 bases from J, with 16 bases in between. CDR1 is LGHNA and CDR2 is YNFKEQ in the germline V gene. The CDR3 sequence is 16 residues long. CDR3 region: CASSQDVAAKLDTQYF. DNA for the CDR3: TGTGCCAGCAGCCAAGACGTTGCAGCGAAATTGGATACGCAGTATTTT.

The gene calls are TRBV11-3 and TRBJ2-1; 14 bases align to TRBD2. The germline gives CDR1 SGHNT, CDR2 YENEEA. The CDR3 contains 18 residues. Trimming took 4 bases from V and 3 from J; bases not matched to a gene: 8. In DNA form, the CDR3 reads TGTGCCAGCAGCTCCCTGGGACTAGCGGGAGCGGGCTACAATGAGCAGTTCTTC. The encoded protein is CASSSLGLAGAGYNEQFF.

The chain employs TRBV12-5 and TRBJ1-6; D gene ambiguous. The CDR3 has 13 residues. The germline V and J ends were trimmed by 3 bases and 7 bases, with 7 bases remaining between them. Per the germline V gene, CDR1 is LGHNT and CDR2 is FRNRAP. CDR3 sequence: CASGFTENSPLHF. The CDR3 DNA reads TGTGCTAGTGGTTTTACGGAGAATTCACCCCTCCACTTT.

The CDR3 coding sequence is TGTGCCAGTAGTATCCAGGACAGGGGTGATTCACCCCTCCACTTT. Its protein product is CASSIQDRGDSPLHF. The rearrangement uses TRBV19 and TRBJ1-6; 9 positions match TRBD1. This CDR3 has 15 residues. V dropped 3 bases and J dropped 8; count of bases not matched to a gene: 5. The germline gives CDR1 LNHDA, CDR2 SQIVND (reference sequence).

The J gene is TRBJ1-6, the V gene TRBV19; D is unclear. This CDR3 region has 15 residues. Germline CDR1 reads LNHDA; CDR2 reads SQIVND (reference sequence). Trimming cost V 0 bases and J 11 bases, with 14 bases left between them. In DNA form, the CDR3 reads TGTGCCAGTAGTATAGAAAGCCTGGGCGGGGCACCCCTCCACTTT. Translation: CASSIESLGGAPLHF.

The CDR3 loop is CASSWEGGGGTEAFF. The CDR3 coding sequence is TGCGCCAGCAGCTGGGAAGGGGGCGGAGGCACTGAAGCTTTCTTT. The V gene is TRBV5-1, the J gene TRBJ1-1; 7 bases are a match to TRBD1. This CDR3 has 15 amino acids. V was clipped by 3 bases and J by 4 bases; unmatched bases: 9. Germline-derived CDR1 and CDR2 are SGHRS and YFSETQ.

The genes are TRBV21-1 and TRBJ2-7; no DNA check was done on the table's D call, TRBD1. TRBV21-1 constitutes a pseudogene. This CDR3 has 12 amino acids. The CDR3 sequence is CATHRGSYEQYF. DNA for the CDR3: TGTGCCACCCACAGGGGCTCCTACGAGCAGTACTTC.

This clone was observed a handful of times. The chain is built from TRBV7-9 and TRBJ1-1; tentative D call: TRBD1 (6 bases). This CDR3 is built from 12 residues. V lost 7 bases and J 5 bases, leaving 11 bases between the germline ends. CDR1 and CDR2 (germline): SEHNR, FQNEAQ (reference sequence). The CDR3 reads CASNRDRTEAFF. As DNA, the CDR3 is TGTGCCAGCAACAGGGATCGAACTGAAGCTTTCTTT.

The sample holds a few counts of this clone. The V call is TRBV2, the J call TRBJ1-2, with 7 bases identical to TRBD1. The V gene's germline CDR1 is SNHLY and CDR2 FYNNEI. J lost 8 bases, V lost 5 bases, and 8 bases had no gene match. This CDR3 contains 13 residues. The CDR3 here is CASSLTGTRGYTF. DNA for the CDR3: TGTGCCAGCAGTTTGACAGGGACTCGGGGCTACACCTTC.

The chain uses TRBV30 and TRBJ1-3; 8 bases line up with TRBD1. Germline V gene data show CDR1 as GTSNPN and CDR2 as SVGIG (reference sequence). This CDR3 spans 15 amino acids. J lost 2 bases, V lost 2 bases, and 5 bases had no gene match. The CDR3 loop reads CAWSTRTGPGNTIYF. In DNA, the CDR3 is TGTGCCTGGAGTACGAGGACAGGGCCTGGAAACACCATATATTTT.

The chain recombines TRBV5-6 with TRBJ1-5; 12 positions agree with TRBD1. CDR1 is SGHDT, CDR2 YYEEEE, per germline. This CDR3 spans 18 amino acids. The junction had 10 bases not matched to a gene; V was cut back by 1 base and J by 5 bases. DNA of the CDR3: TGTGCCAGCAGCTTGAAGGGACAGGGGGCATTGGTCGATCAGCCCCAGCATTTT. Encoded protein: CASSLKGQGALVDQPQHF.

This clone was observed a handful of times. This chain joins TRBV19 and TRBJ1-1; 7 positions match TRBD1. The trim removed 8 bases at V and 5 bases at J, leaving 11 bases unmatched. The CDR3 covers 14 residues. From germline, CDR1 is LNHDA and CDR2 SQIVND (reference sequence). The CDR3: CASGSPSRGTEAFF. CDR3 coding DNA: TGTGCCAGTGGGAGCCCATCCAGGGGGACTGAAGCTTTCTTT.

This clone was seen only a few times. This rearrangement joins TRBV7-3 to TRBJ1-1; D is unresolved. CDR1 and CDR2 (germline): SGHTA, FQGTGA. V was clipped by 8 bases and J by 6 bases, with 10 bases between them. CDR3 length: 11 residues. The CDR3 loop is CASGPSSEAFF. The CDR3 bases are TGTGCCAGCGGCCCTAGCTCTGAAGCTTTCTTT.

In its sample, this clone was seen once. The CDR3 nucleotides read TGCGCCAGCAGCACTGGGACAGGGTCTAGCATTCAGTACTTC. This encodes CASSTGTGSSIQYF. The chain couples TRBV5-1 to TRBJ2-4, with 9 bases aligning to TRBD1. The CDR3 loop spans 14 amino acids. V was clipped by 4 bases and J by 9 bases; unmatched bases: 8. Germline assignment: CDR1 SGHRS and CDR2 YFSETQ.

The genes are TRBV7-3 and TRBJ2-7; 9 nucleotides agree with TRBD1. There are 15 residues in the CDR3. Unmatched junction bases numbered 6, after V lost 2 bases and J lost 4 bases. In germline, CDR1 is SGHTA, CDR2 FQGTGA. For the CDR3, the DNA is TGTGCCAGCAGCTTATTAGGGACAGGGAGTTACGAGCAGTACTTC. Its protein is CASSLLGTGSYEQYF.

The chain uses TRBV3-1 (or the pseudogene TRBV3-2) and TRBJ2-5, with D possibly being TRBD1 (9 bases). Germline V gene data show CDR1 as LGHDT and CDR2 as YNNKEL (reference sequence). V was trimmed by 2 bases and J by 5 bases, leaving 15 bases between them. This CDR3 region has 15 residues. The CDR3 DNA reads as TGTGCCAGCAGCCAATCGGGGGGGACAGGGGAGACCCAGTACTTC. Translating gives CASSQSGGTGETQYF.